Presented here are 15 T cell receptor beta chains from one specimen sequenced in a study of blood T cells in healthy people across ages. Together with a sample-barcoded 5' primer, a J-beta primer mix was included in a second PCR lasting roughly 6 to 12 cycles. TCRdb passed the 5' RACE reads through MiXCR, listing each CDR3 protein once. The sample carries more than 1.4 million distinct CDR3 sequences, 40% to 50% recorded once. What was sequenced was blood. The receptors shown here come from a woman aged 18-29 years in good health.

This clonotype came up once. This chain uses TRBV7-8 with TRBJ2-7; D gene ambiguous. The CDR3 runs 15 residues. In germline, CDR1 is SGHVS, CDR2 FQNEAQ. V shed 1 base and J shed 4 bases, with 14 bases lying between them. The CDR3 DNA follows: TGTGCCAGCAGCTTAGGTCACCGGGTTGAATACGAGCAGTACTTC. The encoded protein is CASSLGHRVEYEQYF.

This clonotype appeared a few times. V usage is TRBV6-6 and J usage is TRBJ2-4; 7 bases map to TRBD1. J lost 0 bases, V lost 7 bases, and 6 bases had no gene match. The CDR3 has 15 amino acids. Germline V gene lookup returns CDR1 MNHNY and CDR2 SVGAGI (reference sequence). The CDR3: CASTGDSVAKNIQYF. The CDR3 DNA is TGTGCCAGCACCGGGGACAGCGTAGCCAAAAACATTCAGTACTTC.

The table lists this clonotype with a few counts. The chain recombines TRBV6-2 or TRBV6-3 with TRBJ2-1; the D gene is possibly TRBD1 (5 bases). This CDR3 region has 16 residues. In germline, CDR1 is MNHEY, CDR2 SVGEGT. Trimming cost V 6 bases and J 0 bases, with 15 bases left between them. DNA of the CDR3: TGTGCCAGCAGGCGCCAGGGCCCTAGCTCCTACAATGAGCAGTTCTTC. It yields the protein CASRRQGPSSYNEQFF.

This chain connects TRBV3-1 to TRBJ1-2; 8 positions match TRBD1. V shed 1 base and J 6 bases; nucleotides not matched to a gene: 4. The CDR3 loop spans 14 amino acids. The germline CDR1 and CDR2 sequences are LGHDT and YNNKEL (reference sequence). CDR3 in amino acids: CASSQVQTGDGYTF. The CDR3 DNA reads as TGTGCCAGCAGCCAAGTCCAGACAGGGGATGGCTACACCTTC.

The chain uses TRBV10-3 and TRBJ2-1; 9 bases agree with TRBD1. From germline, CDR1 is ENHRY and CDR2 SYGVKD. V gave up 11 bases and J gave up 8 bases; unmatched junction bases: 10. This CDR3 is built from 13 residues. CDR3 nucleotide sequence: TGTGCCGCTACAGGGGGCCTTGGCGATGAGCAGTTCTTC. Translation: CAATGGLGDEQFF.

This clonotype was counted once. Germline is not matched at one junction end, which may reflect a read error. The chain is built from TRBV6-6 and TRBJ2-7; D gene uncertain. The V gene's germline CDR1 is MNHNY and CDR2 SVGAGI (reference sequence). The length of the CDR3 is 13 residues. CDR3 DNA sequence: TGTGCCAGCAGTCCGCTCGTCCGCTACGGGCAGTACTTC. This encodes CASSPLVRYGQYF.

In this sample, this clonotype turned up a few times. The chain links TRBV29-1 to TRBJ2-5; TRBD2 is a possible D gene (5 bases). V was shortened by 6 bases and J by 5 bases, with 22 bases between the two germline ends. CDR3 length equals 15 residues. Germline assignment: CDR1 SQVTM and CDR2 ANQGSEA. For the CDR3, the DNA is TGCAGCGTCCAAACCCCCGGGCCTAGCACTGAGACCCAGTACTTC. Translating gives CSVQTPGPSTETQYF.

This clonotype occurred a few times. This chain joins TRBV20-1 and TRBJ2-7, with 7 bases that match TRBD2. CDR1 is DFQATT, CDR2 SNEGSKA, per germline (reference sequence). This CDR3 region has 14 residues. J gave up 4 bases and V 3 bases, and 9 bases lay outside the gene matches. The CDR3 region is CSASSAGVGYEQYF. The CDR3 DNA reads TGCAGTGCTAGTAGTGCGGGAGTTGGATACGAGCAGTACTTC.

This clonotype was counted a few times. The chain carries TRBV6-2 or TRBV6-3 and TRBJ1-5; D is unclear. V lost 2 bases to trimming and J lost 4 bases, with 12 bases between them. The CDR3 loop spans 15 amino acids. Germline V gives CDR1 MNHEY, CDR2 SVGEGT. The CDR3: CASSYPSVVNQPQHF. As DNA, the CDR3 is TGTGCCAGCAGTTACCCATCGGTAGTTAATCAGCCCCAGCATTTT.

V gene TRBV6-1 combines with J gene TRBJ2-3, with D unclear. Between the trimmed V and J ends, which lost 4 bases and 4 bases, there was a span of 12 bases. Germline CDR1 MNHNS, CDR2 SASEGT. The CDR3 extends over 14 amino acids. Here the CDR3 DNA reads TGTGCCAGCAGTGTGATAAGGGTTCCAGATACGCAGTATTTT. Protein: CASSVIRVPDTQYF.

The chain combines TRBV6-6 with TRBJ1-4; D gene unclear. V lost 5 bases and J 1 base, leaving 14 bases between the germline ends. Germline lookup yields CDR1 MNHNY and CDR2 SVGAGI (reference sequence). This CDR3 is built from 16 residues. The DNA of the CDR3 is TGTGCCAGCAGTAGAGCCCGGGGTCAAACTAATGAAAAACTGTTTTTT. This encodes CASSRARGQTNEKLFF.

The J gene is TRBJ1-1, the V gene TRBV18; a weak D match, TRBD1 (5 bases). The CDR3 length is 14 residues. Trimming shortened V by 5 bases and J by 1 base, and 11 bases separated the two germline ends. Germline-derived CDR1 and CDR2 are KGHSH and LQKENI. CDR3 protein: CASSWGETNTEAFF. DNA for the CDR3: TGTGCCAGCTCATGGGGGGAGACGAACACTGAAGCTTTCTTT. The full variable domain, its missing parts supplied by reference TRBV18 and TRBJ1-1, is NAGVMQNPRHLVRRRGQEARLRCSPMKGHSHVYWYRQLPEEGLKFMVYLQKENIIDESGMPKERFSAEFPKEGPSILRIQQVVRGDSAAYFCASSWGETNTEAFFGQGTRLTVV.

This clonotype occurred a few times. The chain has TRBV5-6 and TRBJ1-1; D is possibly TRBD1 (5 bases). Looked up from germline, CDR1 is SGHDT and CDR2 is YYEEEE. Trimming removed 1 base at V and 4 bases at J, with 8 bases between. This CDR3 region has 13 residues. CDR3 residues: CASSLWGSTEAFF. The CDR3 nucleotides are TGTGCCAGCAGCTTGTGGGGGAGCACTGAAGCTTTCTTT.

This clonotype was observed a few times. This chain joins TRBV24-1 and TRBJ2-3; D might be TRBD1 (7 bases). Trimming pared 2 bases from V and 1 base from J, leaving 15 bases between. The germline V gene encodes CDR1 KGHDR and CDR2 SFDVKD. The CDR3 runs 17 residues. DNA for the CDR3: TGTGCCACCAGTGATTCAGGAGGGACAGCCGGCACAGATACGCAGTATTTT. It specifies CATSDSGGTAGTDTQYF.

The V call is TRBV27, the J call TRBJ1-6; the match to TRBD1 covers 10 bases. V lost 6 bases and J lost 9; bases outside the gene matches: 8. The CDR3 is 15 amino acids. Germline CDR1 MNHEY, CDR2 SMNVEV (reference sequence). The DNA of the CDR3 is TGTGCCAGCAGGCTAGACAGGGGGCAGTTTTCACCCCTCCACTTT. Its protein product is CASRLDRGQFSPLHF.